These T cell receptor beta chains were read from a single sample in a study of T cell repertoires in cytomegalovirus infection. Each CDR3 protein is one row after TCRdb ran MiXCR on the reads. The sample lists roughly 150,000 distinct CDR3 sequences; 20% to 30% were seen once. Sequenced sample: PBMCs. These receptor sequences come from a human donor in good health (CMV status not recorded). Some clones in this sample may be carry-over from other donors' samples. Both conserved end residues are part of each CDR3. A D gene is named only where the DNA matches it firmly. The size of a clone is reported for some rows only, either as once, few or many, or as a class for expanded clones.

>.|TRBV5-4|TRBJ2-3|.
CASSLVGEDFTDTQYF
TGTGCCAGCAGCTTGGTGGGGGAGGATTTCACAGATACGCAGTATTTT
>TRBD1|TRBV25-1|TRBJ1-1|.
CASGRQGEAFF
TGTGCCAGCGGCCGACAGGGCGAAGCTTTCTTT
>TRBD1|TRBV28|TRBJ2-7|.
CASRGPGQGKYEQYF
TGTGCCAGCAGGGGTCCGGGACAGGGGAAGTACGAGCAGTACTTC
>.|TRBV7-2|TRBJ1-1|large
CASSVELEIGGNTEAFF
TGTGCCAGCAGCGTCGAACTTGAGATAGGAGGAAACACTGAAGCTTTCTTT
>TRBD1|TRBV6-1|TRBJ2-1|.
CASTLDRGQFF
TGTGCCAGCACTCTCGACAGGGGGCAGTTCTTC
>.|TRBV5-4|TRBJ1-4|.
CASSLTKGSEKLFF
TGTGCCAGCAGCTTGACAAAAGGTTCTGAAAAACTGTTTTTT
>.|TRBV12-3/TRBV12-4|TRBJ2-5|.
CASSFGAGETQYF
TGTGCCAGCAGTTTTGGTGCAGGGGAGACCCAGTACTTC
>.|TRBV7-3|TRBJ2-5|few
CASSEGRVSETQYF
TGTGCCAGCAGCGAGGGGCGGGTTTCAGAGACCCAGTACTTC
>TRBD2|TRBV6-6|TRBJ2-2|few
CASTPTSTTGELFF
TGTGCCAGCACCCCGACTAGCACCACCGGGGAGCTGTTTTTT
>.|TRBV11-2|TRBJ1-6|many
CASSGRQAYNSPLHF
TGTGCCAGCAGCGGCCGACAGGCTTATAATTCACCCCTCCACTTT
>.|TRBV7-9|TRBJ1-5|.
CASMGGRKKDLQPQHF
TGTGCAAGCATGGGGGGGCGGAAGAAGGATTTGCAGCCCCAGCATTTT
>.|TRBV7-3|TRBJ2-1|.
CASSLGIARGNEQFF
TGTGCCAGCAGCTTGGGTATAGCACGTGGTAATGAGCAGTTCTTC
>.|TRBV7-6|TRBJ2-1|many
CASSPARGGEQFF
TGTGCCAGCAGCCCGGCCCGGGGAGGCGAGCAGTTCTTC
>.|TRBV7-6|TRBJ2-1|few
CASSLPTPIRGTYNEQFF
TGTGCCAGCAGCTTACCAACACCCATCCGAGGGACCTACAATGAGCAGTTCTTC
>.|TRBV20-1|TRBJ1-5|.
CSARDRRGGNQPQHF
TGCAGTGCTAGAGATCGCAGGGGCGGAAATCAGCCCCAGCATTTT
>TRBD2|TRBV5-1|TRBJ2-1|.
CASSGGLAGLNEQFF
TGCGCCAGCAGCGGGGGACTAGCGGGACTAAATGAGCAGTTCTTC
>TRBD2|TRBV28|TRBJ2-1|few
CASSPSGTNNNEQFF
TGTGCCAGCAGTCCCTCCGGGACTAACAACAATGAGCAGTTCTTC
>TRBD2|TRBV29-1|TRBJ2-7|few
CSASGLAGVGEQYF
TGCAGCGCCTCGGGACTAGCGGGAGTGGGAGAGCAGTACTTC
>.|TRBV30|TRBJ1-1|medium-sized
CAWSWGLLGSTEAFF
TGTGCCTGGAGTTGGGGACTACTGGGGAGCACTGAAGCTTTCTTT
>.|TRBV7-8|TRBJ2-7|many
CASSLALSYEQYF
TGTGCCAGCAGCTTAGCACTATCCTACGAGCAGTACTTC
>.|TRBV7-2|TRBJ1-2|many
CASSSGVRTANYGYTF
TGTGCCAGCAGCTCAGGGGTCAGGACGGCTAACTATGGCTACACCTTC
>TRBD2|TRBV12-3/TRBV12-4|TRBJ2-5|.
CASSQPGLEETQYF
TGTGCCAGCAGTCAACCGGGACTAGAAGAGACCCAGTACTTC
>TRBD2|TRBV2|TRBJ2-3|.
CASSGTSTRFGDTQYF
TGTGCCAGCAGCGGGACTAGTACCCGGTTCGGAGATACGCAGTATTTT
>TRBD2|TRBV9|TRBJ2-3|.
CASSVGAGGHTDTQYF
TGTGCCAGCAGCGTAGGAGCGGGAGGGCACACAGATACGCAGTATTTT
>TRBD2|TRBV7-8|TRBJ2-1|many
CASSLVGGRTGEQFF
TGTGCCAGCAGCTTAGTGGGCGGGAGAACAGGTGAGCAGTTCTTC
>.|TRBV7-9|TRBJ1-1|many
CASSLGVNGFAWIEAFF
TGTGCCAGCAGCTTGGGCGTCAACGGGTTTGCTTGGATAGAAGCTTTCTTT
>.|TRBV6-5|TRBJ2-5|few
CASSPLIQGSEETQYF
TGTGCCAGCAGTCCGTTAATACAGGGTTCGGAAGAGACCCAGTACTTC
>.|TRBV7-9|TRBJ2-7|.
CASSLAGFEQYF
TGTGCCAGCAGCTTAGCGGGGTTCGAGCAGTACTTC
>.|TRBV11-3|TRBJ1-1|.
CASSTQKDTEAFF
TGTGCCAGCAGCACACAAAAGGACACTGAAGCTTTCTTT
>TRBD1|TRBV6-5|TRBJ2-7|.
CASSYAGGTGDEQYF
TGTGCCAGCAGTTACGCAGGCGGGACAGGGGACGAGCAGTACTTC
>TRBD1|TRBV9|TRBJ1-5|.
CASSVGDSFNQPQHF
TGTGCCAGCAGCGTAGGGGACAGCTTCAATCAGCCCCAGCATTTT